The rows below give T cell receptor beta chains drawn from one sample of a study of response to subunit inactivated influenza vaccine. TCRdb analysed the RT-PCR reads with MiXCR anew, one entry per CDR3 protein. The data hold about 190,000 distinct CDR3 sequences, with approximately 15% observed a single time. The starting material was CD8+ T cells sorted from PBMCs, obtained roughly 5 days after vaccination. The receptors derive from a man in his forties or fifties who received an inactivated influenza vaccine. The conserved cysteine and the conserved F or W are not part of the CDR3 here.

TRBV7-9 ASSLVLKGDRGYT
TRBV7-8 ASSLLTPDTQY
TRBV6-6 ASSYGGGEQY
TRBV9 ASSVAWGSYEQY
TRBV7-8 ASSLGGLAGASYEQY
TRBV27 ASSSLAGGFNSYEQY
TRBV28 ASSLSQENTDTQY
TRBV20-1 SARPAQGFNQPQH
TRBV6-5 ASSYSKSGGNSPLH
TRBV4-3 ASSQDMGQGNNEQF
TRBV27 ASSLSGPLGGNEQF
TRBV7-9 ASRQPGQGHTEAF
TRBV9 ASSVGQHPNYGYT
TRBV9 ASSVDGAGGHQETQY
TRBV7-2 ASSLTGGWGYT
TRBV20-1 SARDLSGGFEQF
TRBV6-2/TRBV6-3 ASRSVSGANVLT
TRBV29-1 SVEGVQGYEQY
TRBV28 ASSLFLDGQDTEAF
TRBV6-5 ASSPSGRYYGYT
TRBV7-9 ASSAGTSENNEQF
TRBV20-1 SARVRGEDEKLF
TRBV6-1 ASSATRSSGNTIY
TRBV29-1 SVVTGVRTEAF
TRBV12-3/TRBV12-4 ASSLGEKLF
TRBV11-2 ASSLGGRVVQETQY
TRBV27 ASSLVYRDSGNEQF
TRBV4-2 ASSQELDRGPNSPLH
TRBV20-1 SASRGAGGMYQETQY
TRBV20-1 SARATSGSLYEQY
TRBV7-9 ASSRPGVNSPLH
TRBV7-8 ASSSLLADTQY
TRBV5-1 ASSSGTGAYEQY
TRBV19 ATGVSNSPLH
TRBV29-1 SVESSGWQY
TRBV6-5 ASSYSVRPSSYNEQF
TRBV20-1 SARDLWEGGNEQF
TRBV18 ASSADGGGGTEAF
TRBV4-3 ASSQDWGSSYEQY
TRBV12-3/TRBV12-4 ASSLGRSNQPQH
TRBV15 ATSRDTGQGTEAF